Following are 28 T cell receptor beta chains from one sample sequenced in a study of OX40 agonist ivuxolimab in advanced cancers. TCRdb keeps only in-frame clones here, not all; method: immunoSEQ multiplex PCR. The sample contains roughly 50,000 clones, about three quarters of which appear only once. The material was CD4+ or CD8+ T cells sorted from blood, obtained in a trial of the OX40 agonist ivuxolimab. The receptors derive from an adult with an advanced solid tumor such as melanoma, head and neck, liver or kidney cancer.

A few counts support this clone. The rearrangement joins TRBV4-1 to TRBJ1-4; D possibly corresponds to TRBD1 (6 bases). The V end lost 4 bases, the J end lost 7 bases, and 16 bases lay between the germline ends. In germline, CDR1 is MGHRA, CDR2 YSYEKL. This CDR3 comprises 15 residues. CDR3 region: CASSPRGGGREKLFF. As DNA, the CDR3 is TGCGCCAGCAGCCCCCGGGGGGGCGGGCGTGAAAAACTGTTTTTT.

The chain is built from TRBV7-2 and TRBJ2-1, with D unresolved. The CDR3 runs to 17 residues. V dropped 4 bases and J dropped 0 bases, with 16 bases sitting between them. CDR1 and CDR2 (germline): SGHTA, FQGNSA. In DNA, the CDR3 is TGTGCCAGCAGCTCCGCACGACTCCTAAGCTCCTACAATGAGCAGTTCTTC. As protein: CASSSARLLSSYNEQFF.

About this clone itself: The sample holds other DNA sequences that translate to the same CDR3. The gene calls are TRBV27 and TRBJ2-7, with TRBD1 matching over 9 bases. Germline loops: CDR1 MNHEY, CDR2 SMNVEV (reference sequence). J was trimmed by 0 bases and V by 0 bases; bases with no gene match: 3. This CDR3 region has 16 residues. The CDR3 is CASSLSGTGLSYEQYF. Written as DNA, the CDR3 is TGTGCCAGCAGTTTATCTGGGACAGGGCTCTCCTACGAGCAGTACTTC.

CDR3: CASSQISPSNQPQHF. CDR3 sequence (DNA): TGTGCCAGCAGCCAAATCAGTCCTAGCAATCAGCCCCAGCATTTT. The V call is TRBV2, the J call TRBJ1-5, with unresolved D. Deletions cut 6 bases from V and 0 bases from J, with 12 bases between. The germline gives CDR1 SNHLY, CDR2 FYNNEI. The CDR3 has 15 residues.

The DNA of the CDR3 is TGTGCCAGCAGCTCGCTAGCGGGAGACTACGAGCAGTACTTC. This gives the protein CASSSLAGDYEQYF. J is TRBJ2-7 and V is TRBV7-8, with 10 positions matching TRBD2. This CDR3 comprises 14 residues. CDR1 and CDR2 (germline): SGHVS, FQNEAQ. With V trimmed by 4 bases and J by 3 bases, 3 bases remained unmatched.

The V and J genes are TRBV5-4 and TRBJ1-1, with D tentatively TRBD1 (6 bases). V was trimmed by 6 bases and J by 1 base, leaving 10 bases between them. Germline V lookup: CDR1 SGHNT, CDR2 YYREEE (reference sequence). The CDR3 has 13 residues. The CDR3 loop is CASTQTGNTEAFF. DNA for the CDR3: TGTGCCAGCACTCAGACAGGGAACACTGAAGCTTTCTTT.

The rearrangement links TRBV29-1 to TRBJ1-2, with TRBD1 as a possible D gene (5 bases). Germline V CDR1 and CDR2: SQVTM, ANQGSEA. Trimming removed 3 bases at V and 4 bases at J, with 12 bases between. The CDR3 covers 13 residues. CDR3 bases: TGCAGCGTTGAGAAACCCCAGGGCTATGGCTACACCTTC. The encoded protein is CSVEKPQGYGYTF.

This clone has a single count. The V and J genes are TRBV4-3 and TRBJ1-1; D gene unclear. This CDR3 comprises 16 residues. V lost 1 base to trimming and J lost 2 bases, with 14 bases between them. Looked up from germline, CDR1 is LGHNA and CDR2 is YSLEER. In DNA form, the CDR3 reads TGCGCCAGCAGCCAAGGCGCCCGCGGGTTAAACACTGAAGCTTTCTTT. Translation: CASSQGARGLNTEAFF.

CDR3 sequence (DNA): TGTGCCAGCTCAATCGGACAGGGTGGAGGGTACGAGCAGTACTTC. Its protein is CASSIGQGGGYEQYF. This chain links TRBV18 with TRBJ2-7; 8 bases line up with TRBD1. This CDR3 has 15 amino acids. With V trimmed by 5 bases and J by 4 bases, 10 bases remained unmatched. In germline, CDR1 is KGHSH, CDR2 LQKENI.

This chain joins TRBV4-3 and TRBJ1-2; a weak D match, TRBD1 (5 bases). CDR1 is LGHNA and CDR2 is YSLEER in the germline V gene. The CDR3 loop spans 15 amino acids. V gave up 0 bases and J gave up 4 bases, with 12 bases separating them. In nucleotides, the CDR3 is TGCGCCAGCAGCCAAGATTGGGGCAGCACCTATGGCTACACCTTC. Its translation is CASSQDWGSTYGYTF.

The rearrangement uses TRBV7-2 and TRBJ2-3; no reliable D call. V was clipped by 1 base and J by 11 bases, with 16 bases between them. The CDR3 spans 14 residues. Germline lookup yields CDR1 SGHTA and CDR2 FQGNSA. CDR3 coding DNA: TGTGCCAGCAGCTTAGAGGGCCTTCCAATCGGGCAGTATTTT. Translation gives CASSLEGLPIGQYF.

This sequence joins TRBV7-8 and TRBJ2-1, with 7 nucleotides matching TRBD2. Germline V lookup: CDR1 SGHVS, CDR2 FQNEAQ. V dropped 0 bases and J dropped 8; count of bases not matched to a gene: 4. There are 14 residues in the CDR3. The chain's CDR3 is CASSLAGGPYEQFF. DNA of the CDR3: TGTGCCAGCAGCTTAGCGGGAGGGCCGTATGAGCAGTTCTTC.

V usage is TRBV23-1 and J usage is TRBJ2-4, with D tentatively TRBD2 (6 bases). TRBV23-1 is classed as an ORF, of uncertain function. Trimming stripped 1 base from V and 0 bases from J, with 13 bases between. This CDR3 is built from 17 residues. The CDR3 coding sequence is TGCGCCAGCAGTCAATTTTCGGGGGAACTAGCCAAAAACATTCAGTACTTC. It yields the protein CASSQFSGELAKNIQYF.

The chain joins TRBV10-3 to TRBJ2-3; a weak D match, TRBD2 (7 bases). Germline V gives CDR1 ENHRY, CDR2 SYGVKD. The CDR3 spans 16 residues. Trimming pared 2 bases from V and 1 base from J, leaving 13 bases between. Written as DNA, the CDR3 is TGTGCCATCAGTGAGAAGGCGGGGGCTGGCACAGATACGCAGTATTTT. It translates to CAISEKAGAGTDTQYF.

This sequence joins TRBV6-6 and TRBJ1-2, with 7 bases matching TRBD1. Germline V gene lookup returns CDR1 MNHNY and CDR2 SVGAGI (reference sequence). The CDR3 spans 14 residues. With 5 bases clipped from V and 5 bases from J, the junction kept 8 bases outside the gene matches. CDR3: CASSRGQDAYGYTF. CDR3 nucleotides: TGTGCCAGCAGTCGAGGACAGGATGCGTATGGCTACACCTTC.

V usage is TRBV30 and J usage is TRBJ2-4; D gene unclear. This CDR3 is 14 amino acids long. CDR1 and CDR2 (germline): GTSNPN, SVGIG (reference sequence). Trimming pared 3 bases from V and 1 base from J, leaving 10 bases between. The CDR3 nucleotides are TGTGCCTGGAGAGTATCGCCGGCCAAAAACATTCAGTACTTC. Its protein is CAWRVSPAKNIQYF.

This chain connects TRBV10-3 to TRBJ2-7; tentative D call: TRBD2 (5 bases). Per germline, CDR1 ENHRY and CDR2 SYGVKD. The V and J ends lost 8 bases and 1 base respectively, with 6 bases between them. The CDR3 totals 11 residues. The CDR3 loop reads CAIGESYEQYF. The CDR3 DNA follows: TGTGCCATCGGGGAGTCCTACGAGCAGTACTTC.

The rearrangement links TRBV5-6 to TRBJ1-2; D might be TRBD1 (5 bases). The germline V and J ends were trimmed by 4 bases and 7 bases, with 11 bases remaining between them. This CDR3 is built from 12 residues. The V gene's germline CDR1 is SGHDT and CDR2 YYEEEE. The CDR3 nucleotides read TGTGCCAGCAGCCCCGGGACCGTTGGCTACACCTTC. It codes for CASSPGTVGYTF.

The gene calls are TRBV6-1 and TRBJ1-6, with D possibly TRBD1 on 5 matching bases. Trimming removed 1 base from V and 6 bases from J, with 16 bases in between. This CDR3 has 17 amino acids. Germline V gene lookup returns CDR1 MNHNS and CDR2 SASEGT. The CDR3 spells CASSEGGAGLGNSPLHF. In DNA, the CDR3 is TGTGCCAGCAGTGAAGGTGGGGCGGGGTTAGGTAATTCACCCCTCCACTTT.

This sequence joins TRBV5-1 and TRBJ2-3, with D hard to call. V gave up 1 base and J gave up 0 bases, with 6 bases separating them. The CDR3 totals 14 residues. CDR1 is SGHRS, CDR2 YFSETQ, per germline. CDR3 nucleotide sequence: TGCGCCAGCAGCTTGTTGGGAAGCACAGATACGCAGTATTTT. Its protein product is CASSLLGSTDTQYF.

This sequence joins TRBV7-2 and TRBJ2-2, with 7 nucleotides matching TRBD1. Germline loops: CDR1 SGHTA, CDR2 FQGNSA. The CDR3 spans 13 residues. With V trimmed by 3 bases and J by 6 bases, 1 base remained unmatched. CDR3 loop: CASSLGQPGELFF. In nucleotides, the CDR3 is TGTGCCAGCAGCTTGGGACAGCCCGGGGAGCTGTTTTTT.

The CDR3 reads CASSLRTSGRIDEQFF. CDR3 coding DNA: TGTGCCAGCAGCCTCCGGACTAGCGGGAGGATCGATGAGCAGTTCTTC. The chain employs TRBV7-9 and TRBJ2-1; TRBD2 aligns across 14 bases. The CDR3 has 16 residues. Germline CDR1 reads SEHNR; CDR2 reads FQNEAQ (reference sequence). V was pared by 5 bases and J by 8 bases, with 8 bases of the junction left unmatched.

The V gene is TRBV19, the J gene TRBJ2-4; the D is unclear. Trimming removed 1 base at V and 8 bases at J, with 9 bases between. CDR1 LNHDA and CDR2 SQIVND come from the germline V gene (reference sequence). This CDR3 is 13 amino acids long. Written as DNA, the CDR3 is TGTGCCAGTAGTATAGGTAGGGATGACATTCAGTACTTC. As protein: CASSIGRDDIQYF.

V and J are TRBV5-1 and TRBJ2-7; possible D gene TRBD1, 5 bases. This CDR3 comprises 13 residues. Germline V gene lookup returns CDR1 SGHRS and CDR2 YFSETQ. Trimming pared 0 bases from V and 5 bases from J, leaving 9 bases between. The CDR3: CASSLAGWDEQYF. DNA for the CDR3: TGCGCCAGCAGCTTGGCAGGGTGGGACGAGCAGTACTTC.

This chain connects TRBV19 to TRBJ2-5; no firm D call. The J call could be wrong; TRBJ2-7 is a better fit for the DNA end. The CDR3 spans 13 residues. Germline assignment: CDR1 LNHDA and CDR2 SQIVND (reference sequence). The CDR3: CASSPTSAYEQYF. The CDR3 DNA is TGTGCCAGTAGTCCCACCAGCGCCTACGAGCAGTACTTC.

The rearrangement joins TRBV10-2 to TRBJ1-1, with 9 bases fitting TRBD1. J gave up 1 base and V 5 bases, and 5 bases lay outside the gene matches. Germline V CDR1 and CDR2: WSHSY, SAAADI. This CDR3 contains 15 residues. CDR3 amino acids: CASSPPDRGNTEAFF. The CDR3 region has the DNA TGCGCCAGCAGTCCACCGGACAGGGGGAACACTGAAGCTTTCTTT.

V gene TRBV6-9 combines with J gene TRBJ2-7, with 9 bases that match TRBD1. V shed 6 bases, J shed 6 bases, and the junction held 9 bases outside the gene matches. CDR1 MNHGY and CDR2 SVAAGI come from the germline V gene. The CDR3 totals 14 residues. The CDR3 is CASSLRGTGIEQYF. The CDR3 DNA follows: TGTGCCAGCAGCCTTCGGGGGACAGGGATCGAGCAGTACTTC.

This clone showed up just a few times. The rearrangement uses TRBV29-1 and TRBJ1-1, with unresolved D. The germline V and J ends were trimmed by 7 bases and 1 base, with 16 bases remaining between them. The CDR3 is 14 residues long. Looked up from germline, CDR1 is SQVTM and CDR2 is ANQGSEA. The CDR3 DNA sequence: TGCAGCGCAGGAGGAGAGGTAGGGAACACTGAAGCTTTCTTT. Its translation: CSAGGEVGNTEAFF.